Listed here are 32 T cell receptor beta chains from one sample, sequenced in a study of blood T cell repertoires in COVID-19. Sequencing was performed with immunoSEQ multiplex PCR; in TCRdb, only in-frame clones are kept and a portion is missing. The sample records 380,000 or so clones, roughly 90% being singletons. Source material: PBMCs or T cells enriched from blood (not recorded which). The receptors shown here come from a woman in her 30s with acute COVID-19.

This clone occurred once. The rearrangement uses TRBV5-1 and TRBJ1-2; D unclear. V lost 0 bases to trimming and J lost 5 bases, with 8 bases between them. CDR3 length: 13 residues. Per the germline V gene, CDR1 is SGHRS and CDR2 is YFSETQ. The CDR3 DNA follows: TGCGCCAGCAGCTTGGTTCAGGAATATGGCTACACCTTC. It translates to CASSLVQEYGYTF.

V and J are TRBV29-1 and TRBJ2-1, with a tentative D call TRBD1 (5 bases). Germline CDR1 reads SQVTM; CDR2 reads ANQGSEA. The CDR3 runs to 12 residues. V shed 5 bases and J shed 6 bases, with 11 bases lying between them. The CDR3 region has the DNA TGCAGCGTTTTTCGCCAGGGCAATGAGCAGTTCTTC. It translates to CSVFRQGNEQFF.

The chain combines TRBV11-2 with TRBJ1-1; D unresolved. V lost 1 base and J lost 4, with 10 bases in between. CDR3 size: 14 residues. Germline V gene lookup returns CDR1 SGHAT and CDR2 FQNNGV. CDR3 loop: CASSLGGEGTEAFF. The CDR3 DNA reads TGTGCCAGCAGCTTAGGAGGTGAGGGCACTGAAGCTTTCTTT.

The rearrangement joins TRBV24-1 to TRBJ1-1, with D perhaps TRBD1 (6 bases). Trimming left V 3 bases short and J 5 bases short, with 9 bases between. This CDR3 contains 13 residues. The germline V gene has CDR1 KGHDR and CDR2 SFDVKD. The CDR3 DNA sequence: TGTGCCACCAGTGATGGGACACAGACTGAAGCTTTCTTT. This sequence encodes CATSDGTQTEAFF.

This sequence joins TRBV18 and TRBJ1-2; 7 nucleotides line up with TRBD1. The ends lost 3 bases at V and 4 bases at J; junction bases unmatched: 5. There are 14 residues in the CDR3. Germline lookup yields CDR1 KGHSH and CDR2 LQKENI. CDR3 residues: CASSPLQGSYGYTF. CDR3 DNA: TGTGCCAGCTCACCTTTACAGGGGAGCTATGGCTACACCTTC.

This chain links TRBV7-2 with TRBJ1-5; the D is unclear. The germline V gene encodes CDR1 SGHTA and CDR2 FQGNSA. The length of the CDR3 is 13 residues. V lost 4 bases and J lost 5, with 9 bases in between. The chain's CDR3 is CASSWSMDQPQHF. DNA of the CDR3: TGTGCCAGCAGCTGGTCTATGGATCAGCCCCAGCATTTT.

The DNA for the CDR3 is TGTGCCAGCAGCGGACAGGACGGGGAAGTAAAACTGTTTTTT. Translated, it gives CASSGQDGEVKLFF. The chain employs TRBV9 and TRBJ1-4; possibly TRBD1 for D (6 bases). V gave up 3 bases and J gave up 10 bases, with 16 bases separating them. CDR1 and CDR2 from the germline V gene are SGDLS and YYNGEE. This CDR3 contains 14 residues.

The CDR3 spells CASSLGGPAYGYTF. As DNA, the CDR3 is TGTGCCAGCAGCTTGGGGGGGCCGGCATATGGCTACACCTTC. The rearrangement uses TRBV9 and TRBJ1-2; tentative D call: TRBD1 (6 bases). Trimming took 4 bases from V and 5 from J, leaving 15 bases between them. CDR1 SGDLS and CDR2 YYNGEE come from the germline V gene. The CDR3 contains 14 residues.

CDR3 nucleotide sequence: TGTGCCAGTAGTATATCTAGCGGGGGACTCACAGATACGCAGTATTTT. Protein product: CASSISSGGLTDTQYF. This rearrangement joins TRBV19 to TRBJ2-3; 10 bases agree with TRBD2. In germline, CDR1 is LNHDA, CDR2 SQIVND (reference sequence). This CDR3 has 16 amino acids. Trimming removed 2 bases from V and 2 bases from J; junction bases left unmatched: 4.

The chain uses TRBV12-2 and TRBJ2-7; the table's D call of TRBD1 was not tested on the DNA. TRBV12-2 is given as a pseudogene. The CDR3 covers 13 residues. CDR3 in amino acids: CASLWDSSYEQYF. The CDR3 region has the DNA TGTGCAAGTCTCTGGGACAGCTCCTACGAGCAGTACTTC.

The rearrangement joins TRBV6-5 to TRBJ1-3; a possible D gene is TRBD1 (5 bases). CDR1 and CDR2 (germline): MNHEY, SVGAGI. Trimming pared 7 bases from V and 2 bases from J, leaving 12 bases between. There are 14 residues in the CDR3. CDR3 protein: CASTRAGTGNTIYF. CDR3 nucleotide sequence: TGTGCCAGCACCAGGGCAGGGACTGGAAACACCATATATTTT.

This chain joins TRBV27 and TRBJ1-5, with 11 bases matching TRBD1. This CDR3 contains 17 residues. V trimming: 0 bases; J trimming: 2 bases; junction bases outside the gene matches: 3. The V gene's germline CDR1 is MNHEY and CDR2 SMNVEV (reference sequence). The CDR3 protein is CASSLSRGQGGNQPQHF. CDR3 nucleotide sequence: TGTGCCAGCAGTTTATCGCGGGGACAGGGGGGCAATCAGCCCCAGCATTTT.

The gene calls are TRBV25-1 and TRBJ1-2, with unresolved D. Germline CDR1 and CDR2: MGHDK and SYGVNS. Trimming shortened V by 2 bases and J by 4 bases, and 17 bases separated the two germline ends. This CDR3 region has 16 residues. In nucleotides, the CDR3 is TGTGCCAGCAGTGAACTCAACCCACGACAATCCTATGGCTACACCTTC. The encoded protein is CASSELNPRQSYGYTF.

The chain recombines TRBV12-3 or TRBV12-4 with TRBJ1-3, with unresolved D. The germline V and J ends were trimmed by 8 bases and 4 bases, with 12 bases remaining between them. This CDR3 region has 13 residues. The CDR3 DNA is TGTGCCAGCGAGGGTCGGTTCGGAAACACCATATATTTT. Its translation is CASEGRFGNTIYF.

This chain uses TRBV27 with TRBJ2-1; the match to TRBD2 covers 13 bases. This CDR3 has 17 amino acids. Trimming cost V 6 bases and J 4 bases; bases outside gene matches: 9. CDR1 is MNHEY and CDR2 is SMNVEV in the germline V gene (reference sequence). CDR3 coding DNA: TGTGCCAGCAGCCTACGCTTACTAGCGGGGGGGTACAATGAGCAGTTCTTC. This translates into CASSLRLLAGGYNEQFF.

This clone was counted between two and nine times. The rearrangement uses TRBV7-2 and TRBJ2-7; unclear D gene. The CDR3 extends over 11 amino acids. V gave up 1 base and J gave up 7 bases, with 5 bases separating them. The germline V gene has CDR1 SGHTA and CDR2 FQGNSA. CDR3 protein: CASSLGREQYF. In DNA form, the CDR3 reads TGTGCCAGCAGCTTAGGCAGGGAGCAGTACTTC.

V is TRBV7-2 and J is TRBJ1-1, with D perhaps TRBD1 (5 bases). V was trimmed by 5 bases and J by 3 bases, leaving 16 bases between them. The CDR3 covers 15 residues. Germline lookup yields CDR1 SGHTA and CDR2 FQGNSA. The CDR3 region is CASSPGPGGDTEAFF. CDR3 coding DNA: TGTGCCAGCAGCCCGGGCCCGGGGGGGGACACTGAAGCTTTCTTT.

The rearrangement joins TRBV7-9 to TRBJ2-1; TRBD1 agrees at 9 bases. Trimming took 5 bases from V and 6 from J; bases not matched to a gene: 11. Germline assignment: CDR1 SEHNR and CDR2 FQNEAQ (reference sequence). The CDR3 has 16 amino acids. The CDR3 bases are TGTGCCAGCAGCCCTCTCCCGGGACAGGGCTTCAATGAGCAGTTCTTC. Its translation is CASSPLPGQGFNEQFF.

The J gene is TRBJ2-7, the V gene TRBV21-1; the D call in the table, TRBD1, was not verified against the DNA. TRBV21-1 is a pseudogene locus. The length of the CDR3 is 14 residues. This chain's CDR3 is CASSQQKISYEQYF. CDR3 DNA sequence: TGTGCCAGCAGCCAACAGAAGATCTCCTACGAGCAGTACTTC.

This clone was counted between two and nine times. The CDR3 nucleotides read TGCGCCAGCAGCTTGGTGGGACAGAACACTGAAGCTTTCTTT. Translated: CASSLVGQNTEAFF. The V call is TRBV5-1, the J call TRBJ1-1, with a weak D call TRBD1 (6 bases). The CDR3 extends over 14 amino acids. The V gene lost 0 bases and the J gene lost 1 base, with 7 bases spanning the gap. Germline V gene lookup returns CDR1 SGHRS and CDR2 YFSETQ.

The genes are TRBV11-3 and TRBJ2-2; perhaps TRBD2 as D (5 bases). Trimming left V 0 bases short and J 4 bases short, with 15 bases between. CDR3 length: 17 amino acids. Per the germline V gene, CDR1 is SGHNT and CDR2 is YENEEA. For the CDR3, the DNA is TGTGCCAGCAGCTTAGAGAGTGGGAGTTTTGGCACCGGGGAGCTGTTTTTT. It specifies CASSLESGSFGTGELFF. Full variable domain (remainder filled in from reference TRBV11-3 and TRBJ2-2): EAGVVQSPRYKIIEKKQPVAFWCNPISGHNTLYWYLQNLGQGPELLIRYENEEAVDDSQLPKDRFSAERLKGVDSTLKIQPAELGDSAVYLCASSLESGSFGTGELFFGEGSRLTVL.

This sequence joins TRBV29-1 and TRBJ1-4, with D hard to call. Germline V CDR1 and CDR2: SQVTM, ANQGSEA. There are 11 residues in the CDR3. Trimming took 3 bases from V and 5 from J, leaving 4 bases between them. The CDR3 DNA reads TGCAGCGTTGATGTAAATGAAAAACTGTTTTTT. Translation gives CSVDVNEKLFF.

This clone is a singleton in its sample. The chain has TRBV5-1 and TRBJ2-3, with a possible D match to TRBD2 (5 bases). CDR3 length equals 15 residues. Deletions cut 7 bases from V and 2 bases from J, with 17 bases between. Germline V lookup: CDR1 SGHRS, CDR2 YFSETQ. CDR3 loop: CASSLSTNPTDTQYF. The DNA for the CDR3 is TGCGCCAGCTCACTGTCGACTAACCCCACAGATACGCAGTATTTT.

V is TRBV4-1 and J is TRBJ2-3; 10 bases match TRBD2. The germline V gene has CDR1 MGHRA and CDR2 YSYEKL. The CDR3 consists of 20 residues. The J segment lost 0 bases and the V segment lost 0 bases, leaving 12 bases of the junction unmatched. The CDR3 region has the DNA TGCGCCAGCAGCCAAGATCGCGGCCTAGCGGGGGCCACTAGCACAGATACGCAGTATTTT. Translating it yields CASSQDRGLAGATSTDTQYF.

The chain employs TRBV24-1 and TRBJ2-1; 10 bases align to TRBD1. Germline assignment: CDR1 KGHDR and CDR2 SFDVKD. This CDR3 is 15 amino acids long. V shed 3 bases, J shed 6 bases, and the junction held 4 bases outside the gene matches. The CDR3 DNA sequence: TGTGCCACCAGTGATAGACAGGGGGCGGTCAATGAGCAGTTCTTC. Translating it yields CATSDRQGAVNEQFF.

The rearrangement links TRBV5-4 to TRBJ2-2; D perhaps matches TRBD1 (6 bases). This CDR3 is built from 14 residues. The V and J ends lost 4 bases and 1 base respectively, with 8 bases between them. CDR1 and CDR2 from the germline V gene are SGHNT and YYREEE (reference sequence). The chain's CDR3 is CASSTTGNTGELFF. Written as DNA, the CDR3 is TGTGCCAGCAGCACGACAGGGAACACCGGGGAGCTGTTTTTT.

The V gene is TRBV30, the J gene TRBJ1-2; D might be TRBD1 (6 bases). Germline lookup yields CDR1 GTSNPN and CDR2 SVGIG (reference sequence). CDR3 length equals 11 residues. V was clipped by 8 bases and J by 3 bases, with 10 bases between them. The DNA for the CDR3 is TGTGCCCACCAGGGGTACTATGGCTACACCTTC. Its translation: CAHQGYYGYTF.

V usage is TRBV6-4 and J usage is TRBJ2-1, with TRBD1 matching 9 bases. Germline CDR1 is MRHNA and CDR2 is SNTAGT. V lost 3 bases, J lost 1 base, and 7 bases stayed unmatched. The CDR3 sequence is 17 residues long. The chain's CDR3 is CASSEDRGSLSYNEQFF. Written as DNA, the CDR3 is TGTGCCAGCAGTGAAGACAGGGGGTCTTTGTCCTACAATGAGCAGTTCTTC.

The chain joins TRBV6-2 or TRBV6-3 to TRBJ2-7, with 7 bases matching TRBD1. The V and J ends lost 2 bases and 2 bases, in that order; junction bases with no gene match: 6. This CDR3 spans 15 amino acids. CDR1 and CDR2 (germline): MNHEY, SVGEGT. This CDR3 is CASSYLGQATYEQYF. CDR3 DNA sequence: TGTGCCAGCAGTTACCTAGGACAGGCTACCTACGAGCAGTACTTC.

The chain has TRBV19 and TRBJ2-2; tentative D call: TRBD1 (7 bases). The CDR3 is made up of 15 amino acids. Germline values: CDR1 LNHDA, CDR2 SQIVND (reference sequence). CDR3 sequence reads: CATQEGAFDTGELFF. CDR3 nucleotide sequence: TGTGCTACACAGGAGGGGGCTTTTGACACCGGGGAGCTGTTTTTT.

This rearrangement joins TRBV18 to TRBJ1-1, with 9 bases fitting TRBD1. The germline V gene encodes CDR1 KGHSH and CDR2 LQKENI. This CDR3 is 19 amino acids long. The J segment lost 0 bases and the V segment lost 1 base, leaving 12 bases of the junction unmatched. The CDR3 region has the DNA TGTGCCAGCTCACCACAGGCCTTAACCGGGACAGGGTTGAACACTGAAGCTTTCTTT. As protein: CASSPQALTGTGLNTEAFF.

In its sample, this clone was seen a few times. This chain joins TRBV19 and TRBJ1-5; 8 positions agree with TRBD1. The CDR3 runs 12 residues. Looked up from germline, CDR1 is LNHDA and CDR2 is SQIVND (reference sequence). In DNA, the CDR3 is TGTGCAACAGGGGGGGGCAATCAGCCCCAGCATTTT. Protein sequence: CATGGGNQPQHF.